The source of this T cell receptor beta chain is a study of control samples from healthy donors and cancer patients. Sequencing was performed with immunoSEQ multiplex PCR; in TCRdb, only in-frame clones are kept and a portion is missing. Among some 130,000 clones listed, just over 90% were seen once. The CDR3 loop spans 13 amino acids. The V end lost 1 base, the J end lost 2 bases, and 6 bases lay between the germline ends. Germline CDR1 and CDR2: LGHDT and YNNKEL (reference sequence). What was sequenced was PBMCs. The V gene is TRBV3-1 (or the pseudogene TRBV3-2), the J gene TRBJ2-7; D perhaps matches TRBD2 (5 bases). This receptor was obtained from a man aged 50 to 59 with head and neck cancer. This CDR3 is CASSQGGTYEQYF. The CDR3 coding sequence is TGTGCCAGCAGCCAAGGAGGGACCTACGAGCAGTACTTC.